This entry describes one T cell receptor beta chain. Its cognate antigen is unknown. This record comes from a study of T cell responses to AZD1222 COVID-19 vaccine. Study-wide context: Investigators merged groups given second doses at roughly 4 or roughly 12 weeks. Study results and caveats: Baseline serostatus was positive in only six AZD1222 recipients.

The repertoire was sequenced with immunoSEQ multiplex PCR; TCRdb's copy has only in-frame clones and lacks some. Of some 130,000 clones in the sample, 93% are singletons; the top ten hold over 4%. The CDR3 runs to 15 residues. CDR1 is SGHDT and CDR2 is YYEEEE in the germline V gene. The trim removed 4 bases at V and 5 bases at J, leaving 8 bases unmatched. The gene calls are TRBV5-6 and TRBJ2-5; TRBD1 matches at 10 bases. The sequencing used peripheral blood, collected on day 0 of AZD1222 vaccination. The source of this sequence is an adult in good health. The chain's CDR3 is CASSEGTGVQETQYF. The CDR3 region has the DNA TGTGCCAGCAGCGAAGGGACAGGGGTACAGGAGACCCAGTACTTC.